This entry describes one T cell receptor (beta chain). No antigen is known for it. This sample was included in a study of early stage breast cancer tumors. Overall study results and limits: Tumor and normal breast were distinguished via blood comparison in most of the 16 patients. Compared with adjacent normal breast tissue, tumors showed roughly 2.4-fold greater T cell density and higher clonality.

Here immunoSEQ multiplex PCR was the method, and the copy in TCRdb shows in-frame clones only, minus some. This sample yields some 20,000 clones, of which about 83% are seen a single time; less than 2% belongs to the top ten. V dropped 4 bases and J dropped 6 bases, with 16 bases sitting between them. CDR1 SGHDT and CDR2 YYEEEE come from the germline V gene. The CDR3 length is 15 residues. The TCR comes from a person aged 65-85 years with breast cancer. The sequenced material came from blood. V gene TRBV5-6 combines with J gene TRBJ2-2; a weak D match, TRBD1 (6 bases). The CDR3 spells CASSGTGFGAGELFF. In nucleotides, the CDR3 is TGTGCCAGCAGCGGAACAGGGTTTGGGGCCGGGGAGCTGTTTTTT.